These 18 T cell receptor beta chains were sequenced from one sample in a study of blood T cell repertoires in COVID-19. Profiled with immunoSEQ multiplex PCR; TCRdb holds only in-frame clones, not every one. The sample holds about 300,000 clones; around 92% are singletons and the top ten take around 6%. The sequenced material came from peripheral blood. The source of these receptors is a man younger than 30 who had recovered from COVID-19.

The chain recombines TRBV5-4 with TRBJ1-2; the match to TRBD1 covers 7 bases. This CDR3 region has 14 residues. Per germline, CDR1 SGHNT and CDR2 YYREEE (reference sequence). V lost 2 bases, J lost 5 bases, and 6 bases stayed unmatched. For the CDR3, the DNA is TGTGCCAGCAGCTTCACCGACAGGGAGTATGGCTACACCTTC. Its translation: CASSFTDREYGYTF.

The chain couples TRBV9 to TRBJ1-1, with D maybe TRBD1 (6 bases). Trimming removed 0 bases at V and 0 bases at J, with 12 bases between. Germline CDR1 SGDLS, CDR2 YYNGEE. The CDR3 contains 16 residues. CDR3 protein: CASSVGGGAVNTEAFF. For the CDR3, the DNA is TGTGCCAGCAGCGTAGGAGGGGGGGCGGTGAACACTGAAGCTTTCTTT.

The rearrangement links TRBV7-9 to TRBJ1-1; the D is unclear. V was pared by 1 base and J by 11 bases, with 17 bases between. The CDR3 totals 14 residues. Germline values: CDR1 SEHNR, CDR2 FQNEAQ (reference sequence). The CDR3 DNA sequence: TGTGCCAGCAGCTTAGAGAACAGAGCCCCTTGGGCTTTCTTT. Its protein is CASSLENRAPWAFF.

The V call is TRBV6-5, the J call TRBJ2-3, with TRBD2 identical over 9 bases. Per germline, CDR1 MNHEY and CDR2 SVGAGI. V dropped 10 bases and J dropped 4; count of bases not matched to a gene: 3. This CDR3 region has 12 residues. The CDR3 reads CATGTSPDTQYF. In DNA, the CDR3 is TGTGCCACGGGGACTAGCCCAGATACGCAGTATTTT.

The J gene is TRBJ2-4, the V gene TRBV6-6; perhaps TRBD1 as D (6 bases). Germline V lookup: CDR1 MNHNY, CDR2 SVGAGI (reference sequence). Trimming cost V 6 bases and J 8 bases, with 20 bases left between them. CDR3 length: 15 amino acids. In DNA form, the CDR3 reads TGTGCCAGCAGCCCCCTTATCGGCCCAGGGGACATTCAGTACTTC. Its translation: CASSPLIGPGDIQYF.

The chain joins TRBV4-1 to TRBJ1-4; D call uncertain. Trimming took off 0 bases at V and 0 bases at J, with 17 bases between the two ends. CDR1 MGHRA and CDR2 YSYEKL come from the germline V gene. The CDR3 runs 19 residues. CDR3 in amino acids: CASSQDLHRDITTNEKLFF. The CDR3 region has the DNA TGCGCCAGCAGCCAAGATCTCCACCGCGACATCACAACTAATGAAAAACTGTTTTTT.

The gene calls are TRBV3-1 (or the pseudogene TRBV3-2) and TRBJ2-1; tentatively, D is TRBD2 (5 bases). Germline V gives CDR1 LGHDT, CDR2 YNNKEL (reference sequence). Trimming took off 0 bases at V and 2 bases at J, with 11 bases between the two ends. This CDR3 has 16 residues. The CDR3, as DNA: TGTGCCAGCAGCCAAGACGTAAGCGGAGCCTACAATGAGCAGTTCTTC. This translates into CASSQDVSGAYNEQFF.

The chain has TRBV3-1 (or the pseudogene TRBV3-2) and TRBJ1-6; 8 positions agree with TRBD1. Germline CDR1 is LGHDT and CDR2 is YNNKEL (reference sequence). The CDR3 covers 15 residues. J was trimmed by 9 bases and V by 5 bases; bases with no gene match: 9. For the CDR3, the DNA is TGTGCCAGCAGCTCCTCTGGACAGGGCGGTTCACCCCTCCACTTT. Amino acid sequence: CASSSSGQGGSPLHF.

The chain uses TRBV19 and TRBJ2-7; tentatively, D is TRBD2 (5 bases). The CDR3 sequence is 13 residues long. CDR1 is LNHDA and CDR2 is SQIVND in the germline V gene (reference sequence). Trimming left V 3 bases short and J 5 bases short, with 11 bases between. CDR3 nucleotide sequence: TGTGCCAGTAGTATTTCGGGGAAAGACGAGCAGTACTTC. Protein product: CASSISGKDEQYF.

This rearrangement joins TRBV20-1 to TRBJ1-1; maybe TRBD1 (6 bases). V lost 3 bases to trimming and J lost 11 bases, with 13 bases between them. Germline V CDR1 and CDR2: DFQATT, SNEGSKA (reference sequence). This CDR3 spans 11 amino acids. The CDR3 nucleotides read TGCAGTGCTAGGCCGGGACAAATTGCTTTCTTT. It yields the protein CSARPGQIAFF.

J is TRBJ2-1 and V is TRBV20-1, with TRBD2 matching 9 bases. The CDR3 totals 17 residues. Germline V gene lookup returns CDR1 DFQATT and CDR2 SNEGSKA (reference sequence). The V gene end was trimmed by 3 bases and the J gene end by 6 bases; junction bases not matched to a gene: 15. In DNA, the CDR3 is TGCAGTGCTAGTGGCCTCCGTGGTAGCGGGAGTTTCAATGAGCAGTTCTTC. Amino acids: CSASGLRGSGSFNEQFF.

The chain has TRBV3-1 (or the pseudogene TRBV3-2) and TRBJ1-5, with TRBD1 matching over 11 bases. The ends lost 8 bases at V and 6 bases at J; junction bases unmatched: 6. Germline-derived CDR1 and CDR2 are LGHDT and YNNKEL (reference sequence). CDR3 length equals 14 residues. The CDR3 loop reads CASSGTGGGQPQHF. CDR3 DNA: TGTGCCAGCTCCGGGACAGGGGGAGGTCAGCCCCAGCATTTT.

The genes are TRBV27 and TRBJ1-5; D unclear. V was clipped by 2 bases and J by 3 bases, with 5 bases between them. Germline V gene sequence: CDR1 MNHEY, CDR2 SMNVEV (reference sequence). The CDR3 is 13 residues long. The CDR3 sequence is CASSLQINQPQHF. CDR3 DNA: TGTGCCAGCAGTTTACAGATCAATCAGCCCCAGCATTTT.

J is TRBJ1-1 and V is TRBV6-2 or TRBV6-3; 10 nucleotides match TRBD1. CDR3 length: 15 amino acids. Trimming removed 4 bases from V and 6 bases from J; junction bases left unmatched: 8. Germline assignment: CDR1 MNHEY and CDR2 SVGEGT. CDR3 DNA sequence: TGTGCCAGCAGTTTAAGGGACAGGGGCGAATCTGAAGCTTTCTTT. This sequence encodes CASSLRDRGESEAFF.

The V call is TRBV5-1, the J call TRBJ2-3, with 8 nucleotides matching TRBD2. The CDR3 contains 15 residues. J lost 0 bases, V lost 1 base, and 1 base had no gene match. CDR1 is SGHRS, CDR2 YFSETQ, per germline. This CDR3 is CASSLPSGSTDTQYF. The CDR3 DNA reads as TGCGCCAGCAGCTTGCCTAGCGGGAGCACAGATACGCAGTATTTT.

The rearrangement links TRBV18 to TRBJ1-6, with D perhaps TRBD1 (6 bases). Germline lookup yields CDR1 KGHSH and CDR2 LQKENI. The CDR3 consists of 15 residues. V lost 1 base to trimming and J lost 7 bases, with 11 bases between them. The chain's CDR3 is CASSPLGTLNSPLHF. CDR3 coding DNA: TGTGCCAGCTCACCACTCGGGACACTCAATTCACCCCTCCACTTT.

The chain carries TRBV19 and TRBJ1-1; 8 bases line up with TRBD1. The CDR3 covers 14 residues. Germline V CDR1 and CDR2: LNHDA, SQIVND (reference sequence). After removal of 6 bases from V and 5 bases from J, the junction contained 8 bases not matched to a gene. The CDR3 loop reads CASSLGQGGTEAFF. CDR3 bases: TGTGCCAGTAGCCTAGGACAGGGAGGTACTGAAGCTTTCTTT.

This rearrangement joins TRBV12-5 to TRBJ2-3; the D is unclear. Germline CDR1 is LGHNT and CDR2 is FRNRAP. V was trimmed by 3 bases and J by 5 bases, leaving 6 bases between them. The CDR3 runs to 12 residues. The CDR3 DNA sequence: TGTGCTAGTGGTTTTCATTTAGATACGCAGTATTTT. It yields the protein CASGFHLDTQYF.